This T cell receptor beta chain derives from a study of cytomegalovirus exposure and HLA in healthy donors. For the study at large: Of the donors genotyped, several hundred in all, around 77% fell in the Caucasian-associated ancestry cluster.

Losses at the gene ends were 7 bases for V and 3 bases for J; bases not matched to a gene: 12. CDR3 length: 16 amino acids. Germline CDR1 and CDR2: MDHEN and SYDVKM. Concerning this clone: Its antigen is unidentified.

Primers included in the PCR were 60 Vbeta and 13 Jbeta primers. Clones were read by immunoSEQ multiplex PCR, and TCRdb kept only the in-frame ones, dropping some. The sample lists about 150,000 clones, over 60% occurring once. Findings and caveats of the study: Being indistinguishable, some V segments were excluded, TRBV6-2 and TRBV6-3 among them. A highly shared variant cluster was judged a likely technical artifact.

Sequenced: PBMCs. The V call is TRBV28, the J call TRBJ2-3, with 8 nucleotides matching TRBD2. This TCR derives from a man in his forties in good health and CMV-seropositive. CDR3 DNA: TGTGCCAGCACCTTACGGGGGGGATGGGAAACAGATACGCAGTATTTT. Translating it yields CASTLRGGWETDTQYF.